These 9 T cell receptor beta chains were all obtained from the same sample, sequenced in a study of cytomegalovirus exposure and HLA in healthy donors. Primers: 60 Vbeta forward and 13 Jbeta reverse. Profiled with immunoSEQ multiplex PCR; TCRdb holds only in-frame clones, not every one. Of 150,000 to 250,000 clones listed, about 82% are singletons. Sequenced sample: PBMCs. The source is a woman aged 45-60 years in good health and CMV-seronegative.

The chain combines TRBV27 with TRBJ1-1, with 9 bases fitting TRBD1. This CDR3 spans 15 amino acids. Germline V gene lookup returns CDR1 MNHEY and CDR2 SMNVEV (reference sequence). V dropped 5 bases and J dropped 2; count of bases not matched to a gene: 6. The CDR3 DNA follows: TGTGCCAGCAGTCCTTGGACAGGGGCTAACACTGAAGCTTTCTTT. This codes for CASSPWTGANTEAFF.

The genes are TRBV5-1 and TRBJ2-1; D gene ambiguous. This CDR3 spans 12 amino acids. V was cut by 8 bases and J by 5 bases, with 11 bases left in between. Germline lookup yields CDR1 SGHRS and CDR2 YFSETQ. CDR3 sequence: CASTLNHNEQFF. The CDR3 DNA reads as TGCGCCAGTACTCTGAACCACAATGAGCAGTTCTTC.

V usage is TRBV15 and J usage is TRBJ2-3, with 7 bases aligning to TRBD2. The CDR3 runs to 16 residues. V was pared by 1 base and J by 1 base, with 5 bases of the junction left unmatched. Germline CDR1 LNHNV, CDR2 YYDKDF (reference sequence). DNA for the CDR3: TGTGCCACCAGCAGAGTCGCCAGCGGGGGCACAGATACGCAGTATTTT. Translating gives CATSRVASGGTDTQYF.

J is TRBJ1-6 and V is TRBV28; D gene uncertain. V gave up 7 bases and J gave up 10 bases, with 17 bases separating them. The CDR3 runs to 14 residues. Germline V gene sequence: CDR1 MDHEN, CDR2 SYDVKM. Here the CDR3 reads CASIEGASGSPLHF. The CDR3 DNA sequence: TGTGCCAGCATCGAAGGTGCCTCCGGGTCACCCCTCCACTTT.

The chain employs TRBV4-2 and TRBJ2-1; 9 positions match TRBD2. J lost 8 bases, V lost 3 bases, and 8 bases had no gene match. Germline loops: CDR1 LGHNA, CDR2 YNFKEQ. The CDR3 is made up of 15 amino acids. The CDR3 here is CASSHSREGFHEQFF. The CDR3 DNA sequence: TGTGCCAGCAGCCATTCGCGGGAGGGCTTCCATGAGCAGTTCTTC.

This clone was seen many times. The chain combines TRBV5-1 with TRBJ2-7, with D possibly being TRBD1 (6 bases). V gave up 0 bases and J gave up 4 bases, with 23 bases separating them. Germline V lookup: CDR1 SGHRS, CDR2 YFSETQ. The length of the CDR3 is 18 residues. CDR3 sequence (DNA): TGCGCCAGCAGCTTGGGCCTACTTAGGGACACACCGAAGTACGAGCAGTACTTC. Encoded protein: CASSLGLLRDTPKYEQYF.

The chain carries TRBV7-8 and TRBJ2-1, with 8 bases lining up with TRBD1. This CDR3 has 13 residues. Trimming cost V 3 bases and J 8 bases; bases outside gene matches: 3. Germline V gives CDR1 SGHVS, CDR2 FQNEAQ. In nucleotides, the CDR3 is TGTGCCAGCAGCTTTATGACAGGGGATGAGCAGTTCTTC. Its protein is CASSFMTGDEQFF. The complete variable domain, with remaining parts taken from reference TRBV7-8 and TRBJ2-1, reads GAGVSQSPRYKVAKRGQDVALRCDPISGHVSLFWYQQALGQGPEFLTYFQNEAQLDKSGLPSDRFFAERPEGSVSTLKIQRTQQEDSAVYLCASSFMTGDEQFFGPGTRLTVL.

A note on this clone: At one end the junction does not follow the germline gene, possibly because of a read error. V is TRBV7-9 and J is TRBJ1-1; no clear D gene. The CDR3 is 11 amino acids. Germline CDR1 and CDR2: SEHNR and FQNEAQ (reference sequence). DNA of the CDR3: TGTTCCAGCACCCTATGGACTGAAGCTTTCTTT. Its translation is CSSTLWTEAFF.

V is TRBV2 and J is TRBJ2-1; 7 bases are a match to TRBD2. The CDR3 is made up of 14 amino acids. The trim removed 7 bases at V and 4 bases at J, leaving 7 bases unmatched. Germline CDR1 reads SNHLY; CDR2 reads FYNNEI. The CDR3 DNA sequence: TGTGCCAGCAATTTTAACGGGAGGTACAATGAGCAGTTCTTC. This codes for CASNFNGRYNEQFF.